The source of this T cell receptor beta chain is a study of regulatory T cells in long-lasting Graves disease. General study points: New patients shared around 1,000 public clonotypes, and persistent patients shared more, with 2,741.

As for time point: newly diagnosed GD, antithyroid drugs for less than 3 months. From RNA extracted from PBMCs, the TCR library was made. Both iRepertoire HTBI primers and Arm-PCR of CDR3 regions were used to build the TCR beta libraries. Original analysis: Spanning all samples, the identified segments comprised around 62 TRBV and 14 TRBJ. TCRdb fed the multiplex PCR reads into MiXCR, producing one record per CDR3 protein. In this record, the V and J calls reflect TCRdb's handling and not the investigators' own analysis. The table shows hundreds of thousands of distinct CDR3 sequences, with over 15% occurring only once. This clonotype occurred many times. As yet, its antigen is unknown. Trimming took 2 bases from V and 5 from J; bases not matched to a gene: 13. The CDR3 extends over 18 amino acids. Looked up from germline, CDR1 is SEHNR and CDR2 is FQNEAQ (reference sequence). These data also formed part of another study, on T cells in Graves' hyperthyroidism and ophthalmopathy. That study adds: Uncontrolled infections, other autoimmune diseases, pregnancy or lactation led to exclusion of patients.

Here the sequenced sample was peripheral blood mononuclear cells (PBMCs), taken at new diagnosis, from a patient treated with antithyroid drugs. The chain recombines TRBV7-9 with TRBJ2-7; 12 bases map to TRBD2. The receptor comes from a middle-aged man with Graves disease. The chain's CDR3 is CASSLIGLAGGPPHEQYF. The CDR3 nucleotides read TGTGCCAGCAGCTTAATTGGGCTAGCGGGGGGGCCGCCCCACGAGCAGTACTTC.